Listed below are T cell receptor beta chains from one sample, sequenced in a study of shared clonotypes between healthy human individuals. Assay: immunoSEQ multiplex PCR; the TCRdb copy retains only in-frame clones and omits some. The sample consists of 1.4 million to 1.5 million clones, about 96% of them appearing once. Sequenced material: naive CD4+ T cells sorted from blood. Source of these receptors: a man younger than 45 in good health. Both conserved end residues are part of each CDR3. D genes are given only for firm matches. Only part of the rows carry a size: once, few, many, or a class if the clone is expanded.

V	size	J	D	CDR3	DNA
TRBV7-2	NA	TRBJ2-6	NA	CASSANRVPSGANVLTF	TGTGCCAGCAGCGCAAACAGGGTCCCCTCTGGGGCCAACGTCCTGACTTTC
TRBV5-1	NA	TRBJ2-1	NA	CASSLKEGYNEQFF	TGCGCCAGCAGCTTAAAAGAGGGGTACAATGAGCAGTTCTTC
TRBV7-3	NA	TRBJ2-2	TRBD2	CASSSGLAGVATGELFF	TGTGCCAGCAGCTCGGGACTAGCGGGAGTGGCCACCGGGGAGCTGTTTTTT
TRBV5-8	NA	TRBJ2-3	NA	CASSLDYTQYF	TGTGCCAGCAGCCTTGACTATACGCAGTATTTT
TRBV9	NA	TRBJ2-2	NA	CASSVGPRTDITGELFF	TGTGCCAGCAGCGTTGGACCGCGGACAGATATCACCGGGGAGCTGTTTTTT
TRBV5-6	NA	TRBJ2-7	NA	CASSLGHEQYF	TGTGCCAGCAGCTTGGGCCACGAGCAGTACTTC
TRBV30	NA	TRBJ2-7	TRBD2	CAGEREGRYEQYF	TGTGCCGGCGAGCGGGAGGGACGATACGAGCAGTACTTC
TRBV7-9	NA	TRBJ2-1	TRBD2	CASSFRSGDNEQFF	TGTGCCAGCAGCTTTCGGAGCGGGGACAATGAGCAGTTCTTC
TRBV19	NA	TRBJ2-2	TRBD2	CASSTSGEMDANTGELFF	TGTGCCAGTAGTACTAGCGGAGAGATGGACGCGAACACCGGGGAGCTGTTTTTT
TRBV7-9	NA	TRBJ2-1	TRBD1	CASRGGQDSYNEQFF	TGTGCCAGCAGAGGGGGACAGGATTCCTACAATGAGCAGTTCTTC
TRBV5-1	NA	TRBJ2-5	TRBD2	CASSPDPGTSGLTETQYF	TGCGCCAGCAGCCCGGACCCCGGGACTAGCGGGTTAACGGAGACCCAGTACTTC
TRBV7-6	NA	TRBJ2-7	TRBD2	CASLRTRTLSYEQYF	TGTGCCAGCCTCCGGACTAGGACTCTCTCGTACGAGCAGTACTTC
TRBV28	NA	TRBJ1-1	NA	CASRTVNTEAFF	TGTGCCAGCCGGACAGTAAACACTGAAGCTTTCTTT
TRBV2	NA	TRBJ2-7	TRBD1	CASSEAEEEGDSNLTYEQYF	TGTGCCAGCAGTGAAGCGGAAGAAGAGGGGGACAGCAACCTTACTTACGAGCAGTACTTC
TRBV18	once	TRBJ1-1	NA	CASSPWITNTEAFF	TGTGCCAGCTCACCATGGATTACCAACACTGAAGCTTTCTTT
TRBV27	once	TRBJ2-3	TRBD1	CASSLDRGRTDTQYF	TGTGCCAGCAGTCTGGACAGGGGACGAACAGATACGCAGTATTTT
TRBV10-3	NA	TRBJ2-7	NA	CAISEKKGRSYEQYF	TGTGCCATCAGTGAGAAAAAGGGACGAAGCTACGAGCAGTACTTC
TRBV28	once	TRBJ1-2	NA	CASRMTGGYTF	TGTGCCAGCAGGATGACAGGTGGCTACACCTTC
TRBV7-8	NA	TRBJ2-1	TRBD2	CASSHPDGRASNEQFF	TGTGCCAGCAGCCATCCTGACGGGAGGGCCTCGAATGAGCAGTTCTTC
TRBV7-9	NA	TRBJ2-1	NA	CASSLRLGSYNEQFF	TGTGCCAGCAGCTTACGGTTGGGCTCCTACAATGAGCAGTTCTTC
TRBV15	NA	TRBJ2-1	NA	CATSRGRGSTFSYNEQFF	TGTGCCACCAGCAGAGGGAGGGGATCTACCTTCTCCTACAATGAGCAGTTCTTC